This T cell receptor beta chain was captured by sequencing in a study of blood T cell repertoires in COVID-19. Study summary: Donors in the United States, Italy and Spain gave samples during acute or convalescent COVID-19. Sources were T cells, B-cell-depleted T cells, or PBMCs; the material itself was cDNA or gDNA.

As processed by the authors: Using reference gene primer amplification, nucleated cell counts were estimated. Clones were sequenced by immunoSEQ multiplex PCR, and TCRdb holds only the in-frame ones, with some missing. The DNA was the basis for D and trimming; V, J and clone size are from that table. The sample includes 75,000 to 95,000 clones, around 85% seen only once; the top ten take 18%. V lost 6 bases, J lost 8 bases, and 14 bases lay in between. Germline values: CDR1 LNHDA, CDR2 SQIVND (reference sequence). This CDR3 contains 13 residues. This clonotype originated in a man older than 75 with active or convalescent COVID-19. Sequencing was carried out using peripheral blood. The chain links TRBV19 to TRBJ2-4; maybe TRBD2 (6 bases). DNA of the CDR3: TGTGCCAGTAGACAGTTATCGGGAGACATTCAGTACTTC. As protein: CASRQLSGDIQYF.